This T cell receptor (beta chain) was identified in a study of patients and donors after allogeneic stem cell transplantation. Trimming removed 7 bases from V and 7 bases from J, with 9 bases in between. Germline lookup yields CDR1 SEHNR and CDR2 FQNEAQ (reference sequence). This CDR3 comprises 11 residues. This clonotype has more than one count but fewer than ten. TCRdb analysed the RT-PCR reads with MiXCR anew, one entry per CDR3 protein. The table records about 24,000 distinct CDR3 sequences, roughly 43% of them present only once. Sequenced: blood, either unsorted or a sorted T cell fraction (not recorded which). This clonotype originated in a human donor who was either an allogeneic HSCT recipient or a stem cell or donor lymphocyte infusion donor (not recorded which). It is not recorded whose cells these are; they may come from a transplant donor. The gene calls are TRBV7-9 and TRBJ2-3; D unresolved. CDR3 region: CASNLEYTQYF. CDR3 DNA sequence: TGTGCCAGCAACCTAGAGTATACGCAGTATTTT.